This TCR beta chain is from a study of T cell responses to AZD1222 COVID-19 vaccine. This clone was observed a single time. As yet, its antigen is unknown. Pooling of second doses given at about 4 or about 12 weeks was done. Assay used: immunoSEQ multiplex PCR; TCRdb lists only in-frame clones, some missing. The table lists around 150,000 clones, about 90% of them singletons, with about 6% in the top ten. Per germline, CDR1 SGHRS and CDR2 YFSETQ. Trimming pared 4 bases from V and 0 bases from J, leaving 13 bases between. The CDR3 totals 16 residues. Study-wide results and limits: It was only 6 or 7 AZD1222 recipients who were seropositive at baseline. After the peak T cell response, and only then, were repertoires sampled. Spike-specific TCR breadth and depth rose after two AZD1222 doses.

This chain joins TRBV5-1 and TRBJ1-4; the D gene is possibly TRBD1 (5 bases). The source is an adult who received the AZD1222 COVID-19 vaccine. Sequences were derived from peripheral blood, sampled 28 days after the second AZD1222 dose. The CDR3 reads CASSGGPATTNEKLFF. The CDR3 DNA follows: TGCGCCAGCAGCGGGGGACCCGCCACAACTAATGAAAAACTGTTTTTT.